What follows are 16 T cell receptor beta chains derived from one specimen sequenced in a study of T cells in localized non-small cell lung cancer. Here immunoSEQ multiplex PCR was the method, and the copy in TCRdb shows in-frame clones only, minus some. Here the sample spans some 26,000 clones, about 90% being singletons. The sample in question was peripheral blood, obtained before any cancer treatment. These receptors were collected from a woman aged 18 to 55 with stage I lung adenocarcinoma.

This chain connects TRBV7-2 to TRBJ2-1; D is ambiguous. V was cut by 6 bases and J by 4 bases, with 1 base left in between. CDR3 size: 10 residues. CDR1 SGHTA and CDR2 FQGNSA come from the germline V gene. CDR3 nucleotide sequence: TGTGCCAGCAGATACAATGAGCAGTTCTTC. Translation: CASRYNEQFF.

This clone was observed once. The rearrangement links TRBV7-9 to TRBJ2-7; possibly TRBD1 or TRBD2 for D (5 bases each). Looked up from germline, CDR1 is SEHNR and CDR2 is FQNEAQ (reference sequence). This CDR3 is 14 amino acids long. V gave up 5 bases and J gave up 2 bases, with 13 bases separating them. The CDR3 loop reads CASSRASGPYEQYF. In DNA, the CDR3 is TGTGCCAGCAGCCGGGCATCGGGACCCTACGAGCAGTACTTC.

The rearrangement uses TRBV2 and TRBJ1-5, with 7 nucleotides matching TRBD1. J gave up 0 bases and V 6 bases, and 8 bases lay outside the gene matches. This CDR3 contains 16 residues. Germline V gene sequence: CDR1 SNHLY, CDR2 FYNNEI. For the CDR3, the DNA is TGTGCCAGCAGGCCGGGACAGTTTTATAGCAATCAGCCCCAGCATTTT. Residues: CASRPGQFYSNQPQHF.

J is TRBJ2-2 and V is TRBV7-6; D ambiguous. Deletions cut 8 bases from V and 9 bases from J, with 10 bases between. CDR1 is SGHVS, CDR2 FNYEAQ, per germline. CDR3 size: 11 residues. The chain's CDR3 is CASASLWELFF. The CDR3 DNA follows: TGTGCCAGCGCGAGCCTATGGGAGCTGTTTTTT.

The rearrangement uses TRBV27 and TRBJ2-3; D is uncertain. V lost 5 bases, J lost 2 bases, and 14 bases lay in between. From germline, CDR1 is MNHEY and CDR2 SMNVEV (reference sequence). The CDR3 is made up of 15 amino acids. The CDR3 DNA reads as TGTGCCAGCAGTGAGATCTCTCCCACCACAGATACGCAGTATTTT. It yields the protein CASSEISPTTDTQYF.

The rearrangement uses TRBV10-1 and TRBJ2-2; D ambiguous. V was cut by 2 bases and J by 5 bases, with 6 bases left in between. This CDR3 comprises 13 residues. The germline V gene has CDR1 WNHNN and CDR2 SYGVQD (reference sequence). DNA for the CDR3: TGCGCCAGCAGTGAGCGTCAAACCGGGGAGCTGTTTTTT. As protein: CASSERQTGELFF.

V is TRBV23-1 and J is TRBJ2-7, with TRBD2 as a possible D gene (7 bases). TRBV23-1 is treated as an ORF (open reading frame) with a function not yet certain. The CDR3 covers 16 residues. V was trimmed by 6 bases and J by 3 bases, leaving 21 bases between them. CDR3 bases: TGCGCCAGCAGCCAAGGGGGGGGTTCCTGGGGCTACGAGCAGTACTTC. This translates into CASSQGGGSWGYEQYF.

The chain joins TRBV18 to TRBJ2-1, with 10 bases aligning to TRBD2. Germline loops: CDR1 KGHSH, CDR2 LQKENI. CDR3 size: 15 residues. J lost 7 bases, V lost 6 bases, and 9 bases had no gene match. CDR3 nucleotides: TGTGCCAGCTCCCCCGCAGCGGGAGGGCCGAATGAGCAGTTCTTC. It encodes CASSPAAGGPNEQFF.

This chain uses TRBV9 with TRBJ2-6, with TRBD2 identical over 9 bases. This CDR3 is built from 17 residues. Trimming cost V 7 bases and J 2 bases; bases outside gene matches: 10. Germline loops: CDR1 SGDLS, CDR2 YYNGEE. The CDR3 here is CASGVRGRAAGANVLTF. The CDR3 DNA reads TGTGCCAGCGGGGTCCGCGGGAGGGCCGCTGGGGCCAACGTCCTGACTTTC.

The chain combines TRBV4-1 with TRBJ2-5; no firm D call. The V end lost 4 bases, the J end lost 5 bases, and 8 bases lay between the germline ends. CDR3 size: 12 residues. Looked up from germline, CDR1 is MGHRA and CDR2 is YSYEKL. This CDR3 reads CASSPGIETQYF. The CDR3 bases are TGCGCCAGCAGCCCCGGTATCGAGACCCAGTACTTC.

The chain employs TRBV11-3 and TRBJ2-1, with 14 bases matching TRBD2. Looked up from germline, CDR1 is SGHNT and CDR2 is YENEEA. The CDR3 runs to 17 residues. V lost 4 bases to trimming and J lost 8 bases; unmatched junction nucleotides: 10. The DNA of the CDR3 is TGTGCCAGCAGCTCACCGGGACTAGCGGGAGAGGGGCATGAGCAGTTCTTC. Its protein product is CASSSPGLAGEGHEQFF.

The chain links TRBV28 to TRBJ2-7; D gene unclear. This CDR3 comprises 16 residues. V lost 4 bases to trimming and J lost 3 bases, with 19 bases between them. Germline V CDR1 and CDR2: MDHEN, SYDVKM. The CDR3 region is CASSSKTTQRVYEQYF. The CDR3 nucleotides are TGTGCCAGCAGTTCTAAAACGACACAAAGGGTCTACGAGCAGTACTTC.

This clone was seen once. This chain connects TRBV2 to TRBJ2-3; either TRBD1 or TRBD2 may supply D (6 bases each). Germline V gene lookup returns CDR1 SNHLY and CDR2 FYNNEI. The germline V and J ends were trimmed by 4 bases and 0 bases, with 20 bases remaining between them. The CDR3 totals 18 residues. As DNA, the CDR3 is TGTGCCAGCAGTGGTTACGAAGGGGGGTTCTTAAGCACAGATACGCAGTATTTT. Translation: CASSGYEGGFLSTDTQYF. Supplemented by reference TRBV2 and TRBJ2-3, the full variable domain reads EPEVTQTPSHQVTQMGQEVILRCVPISNHLYFYWYRQILGQKVEFLVSFYNNEISEKSEIFDDQFSVERPDGSNFTLKIRSTKLEDSAMYFCASSGYEGGFLSTDTQYFGPGTRLTVL.

The CDR3 protein is CASRERGRSGNTIYF. CDR3 nucleotide sequence: TGTGCCAGCAGAGAGAGGGGACGCTCTGGAAACACCATATATTTT. This rearrangement joins TRBV6-1 to TRBJ1-3; a weak D match, TRBD1 (5 bases). The CDR3 length is 15 residues. V lost 6 bases, J lost 0 bases, and 12 bases lay in between. Looked up from germline, CDR1 is MNHNS and CDR2 is SASEGT.

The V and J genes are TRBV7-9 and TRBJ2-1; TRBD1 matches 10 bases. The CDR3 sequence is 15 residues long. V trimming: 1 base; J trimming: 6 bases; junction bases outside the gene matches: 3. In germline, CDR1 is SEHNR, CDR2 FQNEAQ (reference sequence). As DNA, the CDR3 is TGTGCCAGCAGCTTAGGACAGGGGGCTAGCAATGAGCAGTTCTTC. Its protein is CASSLGQGASNEQFF.

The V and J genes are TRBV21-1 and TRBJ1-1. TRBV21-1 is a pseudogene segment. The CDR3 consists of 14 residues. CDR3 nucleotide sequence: TGTGCCAGCAGCAAATTAAGGTCCGGGGCTGAAGCTTTCTTT. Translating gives CASSKLRSGAEAFF.